This T cell receptor (beta chain) was sequenced for a study of breast tumors, draining lymph nodes, adjacent tissues. In TCRdb, the multiplex PCR reads were re-called with MiXCR into one record per CDR3 protein. The sample carries about 140,000 distinct CDR3 sequences, 20% to 25% recorded once. In the case of this clonotype: Its antigen is unknown.

Breast cancer patients provided tissue from their axillary draining lymph nodes. The CDR3 is 12 residues long. Trimming took 8 bases from V and 1 from J, leaving 8 bases between them. CDR1 is MDHEN and CDR2 is SYDVKM in the germline V gene. Study-wide findings and caveats: The lymph node origin of tumor T cells was framed as consistent with a hypothesis, not demonstrated. Compared with basal-like, luminal-like tumors shared significantly more repertoire with nontumor tissue.

The chain recombines TRBV28 with TRBJ1-2, with D possibly TRBD1 on 6 matching bases. The TCR originated in a female donor with breast cancer. Some clones in this sample may be carry-over from other donors' samples. Sequenced material: axillary lymph node tissue. This CDR3 reads CASLQGNYGYTF. The CDR3, as DNA: TGTGCCAGCCTACAGGGTAACTATGGCTACACCTTC.